This T cell receptor (beta chain) came from a study of CD8 T cells in Susac syndrome (dated by TCRdb to between 2018 and 2021). Some background on the complete study: Whether CD8+ T cell activation and differentiation in Susac syndrome was antigen driven was tested using repertoire sequencing. The study compared CD8+ T cell repertoire clonality among roughly eleven healthy donors, around 14 Susac syndrome patients and roughly 15 multiple sclerosis patients.

Concerning this clonotype: The antigen this receptor binds is unknown. There are no base qualities to consult, and no much larger clone falls within one base.

RNA was extracted using the RNeasy kit, and roughly 0.5 to 1 ug of the RNA was reverse transcribed with random hexamers. TCR beta CDR3 regions were amplified with the immunoSEQ multiplex PCR assay covering 54 Vbeta and 13 Jbeta segments. PCR amplification bias was corrected by using a synthetic template baseline for primer optimization and computational correction. Concerning the study's data processing: Only productive sequences were kept, with reads annotated to V, D and J genes according to IMGT and analyzed in immunoSEQ Analyzer. Clonality was calculated as one minus the Shannon entropy normalized by log2 of the number of productive unique sequences. For each patient and control, public and private clones were evaluated among the 100 most prevalent clones. A clone was defined as Susac-specific if it was absent from the healthy and MS cohorts, from 1052 published viral clones and from other ImmuneACCESS disease sequences. The raw public reads went through TCRdb reprocessing: fastp at Q25, MiXCR clone calling, in-frame beta chains kept. Entries are consolidated by CDR3 protein sequence, retaining the most common genes and DNA. The authors' filters were not applied to this entry. The sample has around 140,000 distinct CDR3 sequences on record, around 85% of them singletons. The biggest ten clones account for roughly 0.5% of the sample.

Summary of the overall study and its limitations: The TCR sequencing and HLA analysis was acknowledged to have included a relatively small number of individuals.

Peripheral blood CD8+ and CD4+ T cells from healthy donors, Susac syndrome patients and multiple sclerosis patients were profiled using high-throughput TCR beta sequencing. The multiple sclerosis controls were treatment-naive patients who had stable or active relapsing-remitting disease and met the revised McDonald criteria. Bulk CD8+ and CD4+ T cells were purified by magnetic negative isolation, whereas CD8+ TEMRA cells were enriched by FACS. Blood was drawn into EDTA tubes, processed within 24 hours, and PBMCs were isolated by density gradient centrifugation. PBMCs destined for TCR sequencing were cryopreserved in liquid nitrogen and later thawed in a 37 °C water bath. Purity of sorted or isolated CD4+, CD8+ and CD8+ TEMRA cells was at least 90%. For this chain, trimming is 5 bases at the V end and 9 bases at the J end, and the number of junction bases without a gene match is 12. Including cysteine and phenylalanine, the CDR3 has 14 amino acids. The CDR3 DNA has 42 bases and is translated from base 1.

Sequencing was performed on CD8+ T cells from PBMCs. This clonotype was obtained from a human donor with multiple sclerosis. The rearranged segments are TRBV12-3 or TRBV12-4 and TRBJ2-5; TRBD2 matches 7 bases in the middle. DNA sequence: TGTGCCAGCAGTATCGTAGCGGGCCCACGGGCCCAGTACTTC. This yields the protein CASSIVAGPRAQYF.